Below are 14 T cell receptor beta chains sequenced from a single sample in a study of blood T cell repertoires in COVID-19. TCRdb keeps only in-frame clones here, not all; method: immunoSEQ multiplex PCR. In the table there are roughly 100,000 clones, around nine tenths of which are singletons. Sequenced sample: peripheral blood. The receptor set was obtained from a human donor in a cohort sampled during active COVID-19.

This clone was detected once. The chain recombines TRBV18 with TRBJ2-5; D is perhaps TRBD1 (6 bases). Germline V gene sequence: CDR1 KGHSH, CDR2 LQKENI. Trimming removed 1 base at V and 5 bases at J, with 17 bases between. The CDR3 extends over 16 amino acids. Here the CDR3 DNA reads TGTGCCAGCTCACCACTGGGGAAACAGGGTTCGGAGACCCAGTACTTC. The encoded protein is CASSPLGKQGSETQYF.

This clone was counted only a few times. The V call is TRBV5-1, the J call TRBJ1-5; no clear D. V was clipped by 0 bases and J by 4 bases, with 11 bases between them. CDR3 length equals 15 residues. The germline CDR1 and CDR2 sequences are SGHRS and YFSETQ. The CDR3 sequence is CASSLGTAVNQPQHF. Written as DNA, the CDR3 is TGCGCCAGCAGCTTGGGCACAGCGGTAAATCAGCCCCAGCATTTT.

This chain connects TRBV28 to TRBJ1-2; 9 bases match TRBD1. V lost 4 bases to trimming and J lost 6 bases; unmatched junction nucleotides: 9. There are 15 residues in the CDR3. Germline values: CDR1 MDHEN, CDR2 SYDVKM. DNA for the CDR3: TGTGCCAGCAGTTCCTCCCCACAGGGGGCGCATGGCTACACCTTC. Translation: CASSSSPQGAHGYTF.

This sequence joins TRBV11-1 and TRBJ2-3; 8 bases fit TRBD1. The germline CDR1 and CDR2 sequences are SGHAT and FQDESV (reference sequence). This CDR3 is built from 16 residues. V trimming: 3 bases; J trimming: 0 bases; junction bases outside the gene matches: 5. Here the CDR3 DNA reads TGTGCCAGCAGCTTGGGGACAGGATGGAGCACAGATACGCAGTATTTT. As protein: CASSLGTGWSTDTQYF. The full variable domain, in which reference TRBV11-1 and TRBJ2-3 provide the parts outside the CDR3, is EAEVAQSPRYKITEKSQAVAFWCDPISGHATLYWYRQILGQGPELLVQFQDESVVDDSQLPKDRFSAERLKGVDSTLKIQPAELGDSAMYLCASSLGTGWSTDTQYFGPGTRLTVL.

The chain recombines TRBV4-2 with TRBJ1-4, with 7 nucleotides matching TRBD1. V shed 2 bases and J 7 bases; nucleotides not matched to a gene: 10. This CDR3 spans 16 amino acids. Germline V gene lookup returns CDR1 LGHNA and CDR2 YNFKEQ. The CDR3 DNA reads TGTGCCAGCAGCCAAAACGGACAGGTATCTGGTGAAAAACTGTTTTTT. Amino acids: CASSQNGQVSGEKLFF.

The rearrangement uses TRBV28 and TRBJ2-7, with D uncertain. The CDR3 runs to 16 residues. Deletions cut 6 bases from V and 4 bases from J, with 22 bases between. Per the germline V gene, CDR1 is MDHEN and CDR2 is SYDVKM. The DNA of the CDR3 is TGTGCCAGCAGCTACCTGACTCCCCGTTTTGGATACGAGCAGTACTTC. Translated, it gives CASSYLTPRFGYEQYF.

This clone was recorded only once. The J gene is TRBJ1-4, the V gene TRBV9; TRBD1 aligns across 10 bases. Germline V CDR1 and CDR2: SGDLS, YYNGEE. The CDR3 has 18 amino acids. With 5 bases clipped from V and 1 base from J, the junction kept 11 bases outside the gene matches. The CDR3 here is CASSRRVGQGETNEKLFF. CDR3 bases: TGTGCCAGCAGTCGACGAGTTGGACAGGGGGAAACTAATGAAAAACTGTTTTTT.

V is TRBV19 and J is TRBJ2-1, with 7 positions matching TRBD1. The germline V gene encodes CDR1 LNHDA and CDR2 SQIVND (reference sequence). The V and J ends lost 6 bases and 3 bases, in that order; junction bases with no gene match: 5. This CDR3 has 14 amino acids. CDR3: CASRPGQNYNEQFF. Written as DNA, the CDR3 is TGTGCCAGTAGGCCGGGACAGAACTACAATGAGCAGTTCTTC. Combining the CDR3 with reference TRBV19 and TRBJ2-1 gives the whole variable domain DGGITQSPKYLFRKEGQNVTLSCEQNLNHDAMYWYRQDPGQGLRLIYYSQIVNDFQKGDIAEGYSVSREKKESFPLTVTSAQKNPTAFYLCASRPGQNYNEQFFGPGTRLTVL.

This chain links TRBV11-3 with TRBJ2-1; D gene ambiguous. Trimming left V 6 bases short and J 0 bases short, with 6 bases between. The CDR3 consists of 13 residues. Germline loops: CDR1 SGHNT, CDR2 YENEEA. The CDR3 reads CASSLSSYNEQFF. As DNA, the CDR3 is TGTGCCAGCAGTCTTAGCTCCTACAATGAGCAGTTCTTC.

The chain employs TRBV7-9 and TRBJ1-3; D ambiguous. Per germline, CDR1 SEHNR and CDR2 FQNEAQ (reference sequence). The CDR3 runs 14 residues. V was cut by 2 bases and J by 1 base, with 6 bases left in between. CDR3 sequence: CASSLSGSGNTIYF. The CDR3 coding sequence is TGTGCCAGCAGCTTAAGCGGGTCTGGAAACACCATATATTTT.

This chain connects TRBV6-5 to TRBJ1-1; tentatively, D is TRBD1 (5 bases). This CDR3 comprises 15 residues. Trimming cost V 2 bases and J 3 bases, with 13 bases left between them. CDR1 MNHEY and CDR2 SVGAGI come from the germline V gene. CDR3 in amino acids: CASSYTPEGDTEAFF. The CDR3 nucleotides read TGTGCCAGCAGTTACACCCCGGAAGGGGACACTGAAGCTTTCTTT.

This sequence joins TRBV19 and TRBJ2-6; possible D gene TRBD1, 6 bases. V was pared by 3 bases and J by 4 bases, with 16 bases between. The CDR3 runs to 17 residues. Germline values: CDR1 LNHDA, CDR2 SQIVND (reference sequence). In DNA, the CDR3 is TGTGCCAGTAGTATGGGGGCTGTTCGTAGAGGGGCCAACGTCCTGACTTTC. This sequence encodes CASSMGAVRRGANVLTF.

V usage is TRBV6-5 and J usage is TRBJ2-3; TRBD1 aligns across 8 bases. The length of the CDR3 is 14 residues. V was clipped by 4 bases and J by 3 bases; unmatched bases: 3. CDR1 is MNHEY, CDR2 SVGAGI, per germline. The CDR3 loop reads CASSLRTGTDTQYF. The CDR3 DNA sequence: TGTGCCAGCAGTTTACGGACAGGGACAGATACGCAGTATTTT.

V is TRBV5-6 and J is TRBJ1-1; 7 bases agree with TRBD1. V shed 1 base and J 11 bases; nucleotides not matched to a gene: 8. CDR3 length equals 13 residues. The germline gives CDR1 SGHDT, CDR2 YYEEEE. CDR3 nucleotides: TGTGCCAGCAGCTTGACAGGGGTCAGCGAGGCTTTCTTT. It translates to CASSLTGVSEAFF.